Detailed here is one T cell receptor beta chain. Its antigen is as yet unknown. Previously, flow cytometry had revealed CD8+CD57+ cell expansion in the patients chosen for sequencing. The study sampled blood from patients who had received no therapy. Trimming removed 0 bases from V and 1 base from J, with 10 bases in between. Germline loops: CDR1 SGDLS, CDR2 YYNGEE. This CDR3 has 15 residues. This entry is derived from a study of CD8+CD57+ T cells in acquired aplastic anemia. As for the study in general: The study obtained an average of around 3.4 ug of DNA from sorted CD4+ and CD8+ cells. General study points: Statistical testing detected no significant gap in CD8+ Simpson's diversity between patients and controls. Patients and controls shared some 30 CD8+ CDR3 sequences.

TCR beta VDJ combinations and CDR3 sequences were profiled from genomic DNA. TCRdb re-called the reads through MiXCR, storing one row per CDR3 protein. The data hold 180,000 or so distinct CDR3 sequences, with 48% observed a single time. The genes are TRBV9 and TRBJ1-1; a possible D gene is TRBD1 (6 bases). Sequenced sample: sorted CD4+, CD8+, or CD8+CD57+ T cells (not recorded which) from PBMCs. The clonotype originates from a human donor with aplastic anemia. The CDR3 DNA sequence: TGTGCCAGCAGCGTAGCACAGGGTGGGAACACTGAAGCTTTCTTT. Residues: CASSVAQGGNTEAFF.